The 24 T cell receptor beta chains presented below share a single source sample, sequenced in a study of monozygotic twins with cystic fibrosis. TCRdb's table, derived via immunoSEQ multiplex PCR, lists solely in-frame clones and lacks some. The data show about 36,000 clones, with over 75% seen just once and roughly 1.8% held by the top ten. Material: blood. The receptors derive from a girl aged 2 to 10 with cystic fibrosis.

V gene TRBV29-1 combines with J gene TRBJ2-5, with 11 bases aligning to TRBD1. Germline trimming cut 7 bases from V and 2 bases from J; bases unmatched to any gene: 6. The CDR3 contains 14 residues. Germline V CDR1 and CDR2: SQVTM, ANQGSEA. CDR3 DNA: TGCAGCGCTGCGGGACAGGGGGGTCAAGAGACCCAGTACTTC. This gives the protein CSAAGQGGQETQYF.

V gene TRBV6-5 combines with J gene TRBJ2-3; 7 positions match TRBD1. J lost 1 base, V lost 2 bases, and 0 bases had no gene match. The CDR3 length is 14 residues. From germline, CDR1 is MNHEY and CDR2 SVGAGI. CDR3 sequence: CASSYDRGTDTQYF. The CDR3 DNA reads TGTGCCAGCAGTTACGACAGGGGCACAGATACGCAGTATTTT.

V gene TRBV29-1 combines with J gene TRBJ1-1, with D possibly TRBD1 on 6 matching bases. The V end was cut by 0 bases, the J end by 6 bases, with 11 bases between. Germline assignment: CDR1 SQVTM and CDR2 ANQGSEA. This CDR3 comprises 13 residues. The CDR3: CSVEELGGSEAFF. CDR3 DNA sequence: TGCAGCGTTGAAGAGTTGGGGGGCTCTGAAGCTTTCTTT. Filled out from reference TRBV29-1 and TRBJ1-1, the complete variable domain reads SAVISQKPSRDICQRGTSLTIQCQVDSQVTMMFWYRQQPGQSLTLIATANQGSEATYESGFVIDKFPISRPNLTFSTLTVSNMSPEDSSIYLCSVEELGGSEAFFGQGTRLTVV.

Points on this clone: A junction boundary mismatches the germline segment, possibly from a read error. This chain connects TRBV4-1 to TRBJ2-7; 10 positions agree with TRBD2. Germline-derived CDR1 and CDR2 are MGHRA and YSYEKL. The length of the CDR3 is 17 residues. The CDR3 region is CASSQVYLSGGNPRFDF. DNA for the CDR3: TGCGCCAGCAGCCAAGTTTACCTTAGCGGGGGGAATCCCAGGTTCGACTTC.

This chain links TRBV19 with TRBJ2-1; TRBD1 matches 7 bases. The ends lost 10 bases at V and 4 bases at J; junction bases unmatched: 16. Germline assignment: CDR1 LNHDA and CDR2 SQIVND (reference sequence). The CDR3 loop spans 16 amino acids. The CDR3 spells CATAPLDRVGYNEQFF. In nucleotides, the CDR3 is TGTGCCACCGCCCCGTTAGACAGGGTGGGGTACAATGAGCAGTTCTTC.

J is TRBJ2-2 and V is TRBV5-8; D is unclear. CDR3 size: 15 residues. V was trimmed by 5 bases and J by 0 bases, leaving 11 bases between them. Germline loops: CDR1 SGHTS, CDR2 YDEGEE. This CDR3 reads CASSKRVTNTGELFF. In DNA, the CDR3 is TGTGCCAGCAGTAAAAGGGTCACGAACACCGGGGAGCTGTTTTTT.

The rearrangement uses TRBV4-2 and TRBJ1-3, with a possible D match to TRBD1 (5 bases). The CDR3 extends over 18 amino acids. CDR1 and CDR2 from the germline V gene are LGHNA and YNFKEQ. V lost 4 bases to trimming and J lost 0 bases, with 19 bases between them. CDR3 sequence (DNA): TGTGCCAGCAGCCTATCGGGACTCAGGATGGGCTCTGGAAACACCATATATTTT. It is translated as CASSLSGLRMGSGNTIYF.

This clone was found once. V gene TRBV6-5 combines with J gene TRBJ1-3; a possible D gene is TRBD1 (6 bases). In germline, CDR1 is MNHEY, CDR2 SVGAGI. The CDR3 consists of 15 residues. Trimming removed 5 bases from V and 4 bases from J, with 15 bases in between. The CDR3 nucleotides are TGTGCCAGCAGTCGAGGACAGACGGAAGGAAACACCATATATTTT. The encoded protein is CASSRGQTEGNTIYF.

V usage is TRBV5-1 and J usage is TRBJ2-7, with 11 bases aligning to TRBD2. CDR1 is SGHRS, CDR2 YFSETQ, per germline. Unmatched junction bases numbered 0, after V lost 1 base and J lost 3 bases. The CDR3 runs 14 residues. CDR3 protein: CASSLTSGGYEQYF. CDR3 bases: TGCGCCAGCAGCTTGACTAGCGGGGGCTACGAGCAGTACTTC.

The V call is TRBV30, the J call TRBJ1-1, with D unresolved. The CDR3 has 12 amino acids. V shed 0 bases and J shed 9 bases, with 11 bases lying between them. The germline V gene has CDR1 GTSNPN and CDR2 SVGIG (reference sequence). This CDR3 reads CAWSVVRQQAFF. The CDR3 DNA follows: TGTGCCTGGAGTGTAGTCCGGCAGCAAGCTTTCTTT.

This rearrangement joins TRBV5-8 to TRBJ2-7; no clear D gene. CDR3 length equals 12 residues. Deletions cut 0 bases from V and 9 bases from J, with 10 bases between. CDR1 SGHTS and CDR2 YDEGEE come from the germline V gene. CDR3 in amino acids: CASSLEAAGQYF. DNA for the CDR3: TGTGCCAGCAGCTTGGAAGCCGCCGGGCAGTACTTC.

The chain uses TRBV29-1 and TRBJ2-1, with a tentative D call TRBD2 (6 bases). This CDR3 contains 14 residues. Germline V gives CDR1 SQVTM, CDR2 ANQGSEA. V gave up 7 bases and J gave up 2 bases, with 15 bases separating them. This CDR3 reads CSADGSTPYNEQFF. The CDR3 DNA reads TGCAGCGCCGACGGGAGTACCCCCTACAATGAGCAGTTCTTC.

The genes are TRBV4-1 and TRBJ1-6, with a weak D call TRBD1 (5 bases). The V and J ends lost 1 base and 12 bases respectively, with 13 bases between them. From germline, CDR1 is MGHRA and CDR2 YSYEKL. The CDR3 contains 14 residues. CDR3 sequence (DNA): TGCGCCAGCAGCCAAGGAGTAGGGGTTTTACCCCTCCACTTT. Translation gives CASSQGVGVLPLHF.

The rearrangement uses TRBV9 and TRBJ1-1; D is undetermined. Germline CDR1 and CDR2: SGDLS and YYNGEE. This CDR3 has 14 amino acids. Deletions cut 0 bases from V and 2 bases from J, with 8 bases between. CDR3 residues: CASSVGQSNTEAFF. CDR3 nucleotide sequence: TGTGCCAGCAGCGTAGGACAATCCAACACTGAAGCTTTCTTT.

The V gene is TRBV2, the J gene TRBJ1-3; D uncertain. The V end lost 6 bases, the J end lost 0 bases, and 9 bases lay between the germline ends. The germline V gene encodes CDR1 SNHLY and CDR2 FYNNEI. This CDR3 is built from 14 residues. The CDR3 DNA reads as TGTGCCAGCAGGGGTGGGAGCTCTGGAAACACCATATATTTT. Its protein is CASRGGSSGNTIYF.

The V call is TRBV6-6, the J call TRBJ1-2; 9 bases match TRBD1. The CDR3 contains 14 residues. CDR1 MNHNY and CDR2 SVGAGI come from the germline V gene (reference sequence). The trim removed 5 bases at V and 8 bases at J, leaving 9 bases unmatched. In DNA, the CDR3 is TGTGCCAGCAGTAAAACGGGTACAGGGGGCGGCTACACCTTC. It codes for CASSKTGTGGGYTF.

The chain couples TRBV4-1 to TRBJ2-7; TRBD2 matches at 8 bases. Losses at the gene ends were 5 bases for V and 7 bases for J; bases not matched to a gene: 7. The CDR3 sequence is 13 residues long. Germline V CDR1 and CDR2: MGHRA, YSYEKL. CDR3 DNA: TGCGCCAGCAGCGCGGGGGGCCAGCGGGAGCAGTACTTC. It yields the protein CASSAGGQREQYF.

J is TRBJ2-7 and V is TRBV27, with D possibly matching TRBD2 (5 bases). The CDR3 is made up of 13 amino acids. Germline V gene sequence: CDR1 MNHEY, CDR2 SMNVEV (reference sequence). V was trimmed by 3 bases and J by 3 bases, leaving 9 bases between them. The CDR3 loop is CASSFGEFYEQYF. The DNA of the CDR3 is TGTGCCAGCAGTTTCGGGGAGTTCTACGAGCAGTACTTC.

This clone has only one observation. The genes are TRBV14 and TRBJ2-5, with D unresolved. Germline lookup yields CDR1 SGHDN and CDR2 FVKESK. V was clipped by 1 base and J by 2 bases, with 8 bases between them. CDR3 length: 14 amino acids. CDR3 nucleotides: TGTGCCAGCAGCCAAGTTGGCTATCAAGAGACCCAGTACTTC. Translated, it gives CASSQVGYQETQYF.

The chain couples TRBV6-5 to TRBJ1-1; the D gene is possibly TRBD1 (6 bases). V dropped 6 bases and J dropped 1 base, with 12 bases sitting between them. CDR1 is MNHEY and CDR2 is SVGAGI in the germline V gene. The CDR3 totals 14 residues. The CDR3 reads CASSPTGPNTEAFF. CDR3 DNA: TGTGCCAGCAGCCCCACAGGGCCGAACACTGAAGCTTTCTTT.

The CDR3, as DNA: TGTGCCAGTAGTACCCTCCCCGGTCAGCCCCAGCATTTT. This gives the protein CASSTLPGQPQHF. The rearrangement uses TRBV19 and TRBJ1-5; no firm D call. There are 13 residues in the CDR3. The ends were cut back, 4 bases at V and 6 bases at J, with 10 bases in the middle. CDR1 LNHDA and CDR2 SQIVND come from the germline V gene (reference sequence).

Written as DNA, the CDR3 is TGTGCCAGCAGCCGGGACAGTGAAAACACCATATATTTT. Protein product: CASSRDSENTIYF. The chain couples TRBV7-9 to TRBJ1-3, with 7 bases matching TRBD1. This CDR3 has 13 amino acids. Germline V gene lookup returns CDR1 SEHNR and CDR2 FQNEAQ (reference sequence). Trimming took 5 bases from V and 6 from J; bases not matched to a gene: 4. The complete variable domain, with remaining parts taken from reference TRBV7-9 and TRBJ1-3, reads DTGVSQNPRHKITKRGQNVTFRCDPISEHNRLYWYRQTLGQGPEFLTYFQNEAQLEKSRLLSDRFSAERPKGSFSTLEIQRTEQGDSAMYLCASSRDSENTIYFGEGSWLTVV.

The gene calls are TRBV18 and TRBJ1-2; the match to TRBD1 covers 7 bases. The germline CDR1 and CDR2 sequences are KGHSH and LQKENI. With 2 bases clipped from V and 0 bases from J, the junction kept 3 bases outside the gene matches. The CDR3 has 15 residues. DNA for the CDR3: TGTGCCAGCTCACCAGGGACAGACCCTAACTATGGCTACACCTTC. Protein: CASSPGTDPNYGYTF.

The chain uses TRBV4-1 and TRBJ2-3; 7 positions agree with TRBD2. V lost 0 bases, J lost 2 bases, and 8 bases stayed unmatched. The CDR3 loop spans 17 amino acids. Germline V gene data show CDR1 as MGHRA and CDR2 as YSYEKL. As DNA, the CDR3 is TGCGCCAGCAGCCAAGAAGGGCTAGCGGAACCCACAGATACGCAGTATTTT. Amino acid sequence: CASSQEGLAEPTDTQYF.